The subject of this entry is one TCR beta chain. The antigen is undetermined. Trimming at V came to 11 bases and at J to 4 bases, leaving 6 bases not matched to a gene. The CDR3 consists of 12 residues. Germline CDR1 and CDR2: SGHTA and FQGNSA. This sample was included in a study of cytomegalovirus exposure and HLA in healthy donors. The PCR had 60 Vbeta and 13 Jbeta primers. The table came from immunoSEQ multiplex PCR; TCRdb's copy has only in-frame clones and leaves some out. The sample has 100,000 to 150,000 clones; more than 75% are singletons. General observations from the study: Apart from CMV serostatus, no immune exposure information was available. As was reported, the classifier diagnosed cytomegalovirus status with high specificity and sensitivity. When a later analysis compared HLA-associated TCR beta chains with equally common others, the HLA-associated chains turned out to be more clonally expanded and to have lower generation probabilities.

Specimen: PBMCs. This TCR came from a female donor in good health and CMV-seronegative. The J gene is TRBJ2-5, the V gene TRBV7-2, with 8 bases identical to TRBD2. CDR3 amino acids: CAGGLDRETQYF. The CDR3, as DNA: TGTGCCGGGGGACTAGATAGAGAGACCCAGTACTTC.